This T cell receptor (beta chain) was captured in a study of identical twins. All of the donors were Caucasians in good health. This clonotype has at least ten counts. Its antigen is still unknown. TCRdb independently ran MiXCR on the 5' RACE reads; one entry per CDR3 protein. The sample has 570,000 or so distinct CDR3 sequences, 9.5% to 10% seen once. General study findings and limits: For monozygotic twins, models underestimated out-of-frame TCR alpha sharing.

V lost 2 bases, J lost 1 base, and 10 bases lay in between. In germline, CDR1 is SGHDT, CDR2 YYEEEE. This CDR3 is built from 14 residues. These same records also appear under a second study, on yellow fever vaccine responses in identical twins.

The source material was PBMCs. The chain couples TRBV5-6 to TRBJ2-7; D not resolved. This receptor was obtained from a woman aged 18-35 years in good health. The CDR3 nucleotides are TGTGCCAGCAGCTTATCAGGAAGGTCCTACGAGCAGTACTTC. This codes for CASSLSGRSYEQYF.